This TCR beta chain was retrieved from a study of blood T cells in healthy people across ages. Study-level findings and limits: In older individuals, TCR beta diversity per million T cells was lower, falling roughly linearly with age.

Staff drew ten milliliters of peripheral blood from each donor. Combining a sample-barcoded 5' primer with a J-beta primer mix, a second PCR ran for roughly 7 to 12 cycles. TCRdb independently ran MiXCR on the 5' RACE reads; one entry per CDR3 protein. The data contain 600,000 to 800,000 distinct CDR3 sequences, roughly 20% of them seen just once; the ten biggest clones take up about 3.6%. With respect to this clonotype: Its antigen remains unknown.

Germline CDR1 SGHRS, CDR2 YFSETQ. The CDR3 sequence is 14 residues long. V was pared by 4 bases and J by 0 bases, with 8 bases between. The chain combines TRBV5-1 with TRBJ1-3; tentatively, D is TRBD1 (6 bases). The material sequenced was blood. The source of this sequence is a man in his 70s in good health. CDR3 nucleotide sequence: TGCGCCAGCAGCGGGGGGGCCTCTGGAAACACCATATATTTT. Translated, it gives CASSGGASGNTIYF.